A single sample is the source of the 28 T cell receptor beta chains below, sequenced in a study of CXCR3-negative and CXCR3-positive naive CD8 T cells (dated by TCRdb to between 2018 and 2021). The antigens these receptors bind are not known. Study-wide findings and limitations: TRB CDR3s from CXCR3-positive naive cells showed higher hydrophobicity (lower Kidera factor 4), lower energy, and higher strength and volume indices than CXCR3-negative naive cells.

Sequencing relied on a NextSeq 550. The Human TCR Profiling Kit (MiLaboratory) was used to prepare UMI-labeled 5' RACE TRB cDNA libraries. Each entry corresponds to one CDR3 protein sequence from reads that TCRdb reprocessed, and DNA is not given. In this sample's table one finds over 100,000 distinct CDR3 sequences. The top ten hold 0.41% of the sample. The sequenced material came from naive CXCR3+ CD8+ T cells from blood. The cell subset or site label for this specimen denotes: CD45RO-CCR7+CD27+CD95- naive CD8+ T cells expressing CXCR3 (TNR3+). All receptors derive from a human donor in good health. Some clones in this sample may be carry-over from other donors' samples.

This chain's CDR3 is CASSFPEGNGYTF. The J gene is TRBJ1-2, the V gene TRBV7-9. Per the germline V gene, CDR1 is SEHNR and CDR2 is FQNEAQ (reference sequence). This CDR3 is built from 13 residues.

The chain links TRBV20-1 to TRBJ2-3. Germline V CDR1 and CDR2: DFQATT, SNEGSKA (reference sequence). The CDR3 totals 16 residues. The CDR3: CSARASLAASTDTQYF.

J is TRBJ2-1 and V is TRBV4-1; without DNA, the TCRdb call of TRBD1 cannot be checked. Looked up from germline, CDR1 is MGHRA and CDR2 is YSYEKL. CDR3 length: 16 amino acids. CDR3 amino acids: CASSQGRDPTRNEQFF.

CDR3 loop: CASSSRQGSNEQFF. This chain connects TRBV28 to TRBJ2-1; TCRdb proposes TRBD1, but this gene call is untestable without DNA. Germline assignment: CDR1 MDHEN and CDR2 SYDVKM. The CDR3 covers 14 residues.

The V and J genes are TRBV6-5 and TRBJ2-5; the D call of TRBD2 rests on TCRdb alone, since no DNA is present to check it. CDR3 size: 14 residues. The V gene's germline CDR1 is MNHEY and CDR2 SVGAGI. The CDR3 region is CASTNYAGYETQYF.

The V gene is TRBV12-3 or TRBV12-4, the J gene TRBJ1-2; lacking DNA, the TRBD1 call made by TCRdb goes unchecked. The CDR3 consists of 17 residues. This chain's CDR3 is CASRPTIDRGGLDGYTF.

The chain uses TRBV5-1 and TRBJ2-7. The CDR3 extends over 15 amino acids. The germline gives CDR1 SGHRS, CDR2 YFSETQ. CDR3 loop: CASSLSGGTSYEQYF.

The chain has TRBV4-3 and TRBJ2-7. The CDR3 extends over 13 amino acids. From germline, CDR1 is LGHNA and CDR2 YSLEER. The CDR3 protein is CASSQNRGYEQYF.

V gene TRBV12-3 or TRBV12-4 combines with J gene TRBJ2-7; TCRdb's D call, TRBD1, is unchecked because there is no DNA. CDR3 length: 17 amino acids. The CDR3: CASSLKGTGVDVDEQYF.

CDR3 sequence reads: CASSPTRDGGFNEQFF. The V and J genes are TRBV18 and TRBJ2-1; as DNA is missing, the TRBD1 call by TCRdb cannot be tested. This CDR3 is 16 amino acids long. Looked up from germline, CDR1 is KGHSH and CDR2 is LQKENI. The variable domain in full, with the rest retrieved from reference TRBV18 and TRBJ2-1, is NAGVMQNPRHLVRRRGQEARLRCSPMKGHSHVYWYRQLPEEGLKFMVYLQKENIIDESGMPKERFSAEFPKEGPSILRIQQVVRGDSAAYFCASSPTRDGGFNEQFFGPGTRLTVL.

V is TRBV4-3 and J is TRBJ2-7; TCRdb's D call, TRBD1, is unchecked because there is no DNA. This CDR3 is built from 15 residues. Per the germline V gene, CDR1 is LGHNA and CDR2 is YSLEER. CDR3 loop: CASSQETGVAYEQYF.

This rearrangement joins TRBV5-8 to TRBJ2-2. CDR3 size: 15 residues. Germline lookup yields CDR1 SGHTS and CDR2 YDEGEE. The CDR3 here is CASSLDTTNTGELFF.

The chain carries TRBV4-2 and TRBJ2-1; the TCRdb call, TRBD2, lacks DNA for checking. Germline assignment: CDR1 LGHNA and CDR2 YNFKEQ. This CDR3 is built from 17 residues. CDR3 protein: CASSRLGLAGSYNEQFF.

The CDR3 loop reads CASSPGYNEQFF. The chain carries TRBV12-3 or TRBV12-4 and TRBJ2-1. The CDR3 consists of 12 residues.

The V gene is TRBV20-1, the J gene TRBJ2-4; without DNA, the TCRdb call of TRBD2 cannot be checked. The CDR3 covers 14 residues. Germline V gene sequence: CDR1 DFQATT, CDR2 SNEGSKA (reference sequence). The CDR3 here is CSASEEGAKNIQYF.

J is TRBJ2-2 and V is TRBV29-1. The CDR3 has 15 residues. CDR1 is SQVTM, CDR2 ANQGSEA, per germline. The CDR3 protein is CSVEDTEVGTGELFF.

The J gene is TRBJ2-1, the V gene TRBV19; TCRdb lists TRBD2, though no DNA is available to test this call. The CDR3 is 16 amino acids. From germline, CDR1 is LNHDA and CDR2 SQIVND (reference sequence). The CDR3 here is CASTASGIPSYNEQFF. The whole variable domain, filled in from reference TRBV19 and TRBJ2-1, reads DGGITQSPKYLFRKEGQNVTLSCEQNLNHDAMYWYRQDPGQGLRLIYYSQIVNDFQKGDIAEGYSVSREKKESFPLTVTSAQKNPTAFYLCASTASGIPSYNEQFFGPGTRLTVL.

The chain carries TRBV4-3 and TRBJ2-3; as DNA is missing, the TRBD2 call by TCRdb cannot be tested. The CDR3 is 16 residues long. Per the germline V gene, CDR1 is LGHNA and CDR2 is YSLEER. The CDR3: CASSQARSGATDTQYF.

V is TRBV19 and J is TRBJ2-7; TCRdb indicates TRBD1, and absent DNA this call remains unverified. Germline CDR1 reads LNHDA; CDR2 reads SQIVND (reference sequence). The CDR3 is 13 amino acids. The CDR3 loop is CASSQGSLYEQYF. Together with reference TRBV19 and TRBJ2-7, the CDR3 gives the full variable domain: DGGITQSPKYLFRKEGQNVTLSCEQNLNHDAMYWYRQDPGQGLRLIYYSQIVNDFQKGDIAEGYSVSREKKESFPLTVTSAQKNPTAFYLCASSQGSLYEQYFGPGTRLTVT.

This chain uses TRBV6-5 with TRBJ2-3; TCRdb lists TRBD1, though no DNA is available to test this call. This CDR3 comprises 16 residues. Germline V gene lookup returns CDR1 MNHEY and CDR2 SVGAGI. CDR3 protein: CASSYSYGDSMGTQYF.

The chain is built from TRBV12-3 or TRBV12-4 and TRBJ1-5; there is no DNA to check the TCRdb D call of TRBD1. This CDR3 is 14 amino acids long. CDR3 in amino acids: CASSSDGSRQPQHF.

V and J are TRBV19 and TRBJ1-5. The CDR3 runs 15 residues. CDR1 LNHDA and CDR2 SQIVND come from the germline V gene (reference sequence). CDR3 residues: CASSIDRGSNQPQHF.

The CDR3 spells CSVEDRQLDWGSMENIQYF. The rearrangement links TRBV29-1 to TRBJ2-4; lacking DNA, the TRBD1 call made by TCRdb goes unchecked. This CDR3 spans 19 amino acids. CDR1 and CDR2 (germline): SQVTM, ANQGSEA.

The chain combines TRBV5-1 with TRBJ2-7; TCRdb selects TRBD2, and the lack of DNA leaves this call unchecked. The CDR3 is 15 amino acids. CDR1 SGHRS and CDR2 YFSETQ come from the germline V gene. The CDR3 spells CASSWARPSEGEQYF.

The V call is TRBV19, the J call TRBJ2-1; no DNA is available, so the TRBD2 call from TCRdb remains unchecked. This CDR3 spans 17 amino acids. Germline values: CDR1 LNHDA, CDR2 SQIVND (reference sequence). CDR3 residues: CASSISTSGRARYEQFF.

The chain employs TRBV5-1 and TRBJ2-3. CDR3 length: 15 amino acids. The V gene's germline CDR1 is SGHRS and CDR2 YFSETQ. The CDR3 reads CASSLASLATDTQYF.

The chain uses TRBV20-1 and TRBJ2-7. The CDR3 covers 13 residues. From germline, CDR1 is DFQATT and CDR2 SNEGSKA (reference sequence). The CDR3 loop reads CSARVLARYEQYF.

The chain has TRBV7-9 and TRBJ2-5; the D call of TRBD1 rests on TCRdb alone, since no DNA is present to check it. CDR1 and CDR2 (germline): SEHNR, FQNEAQ (reference sequence). This CDR3 has 17 residues. The CDR3 sequence: CASSPPERGPYQETQYF.